The present T cell receptor (beta chain) was sequenced within a study of blood T cell repertoires in COVID-19 (dated by TCRdb to 2020 to 2022). Study-wide context: Samples from collaborators originated in the United States, Italy and Spain and spanned both the acute and convalescent phases of COVID-19. The dataset comprised deeply sampled blood TCRbeta repertoires from subjects exposed to, actively infected with, or recovered from COVID-19. The prospective study material was composed of cDNA or gDNA derived from T cells, B-cell-depleted T cells, or PBMCs. Where HLA class I and class II types were available, the types were taken from metadata supplied by the sample provider, not from assay-based typing. The repertoires were made available in a free public database intended to serve as a resource for research on the immune response to SARS-CoV-2. Nearly every sample came with metadata listing a de-identified subject ID, COVID-19 status, age in years and sex. The samples were drawn from the first 160 participants of the ongoing ImmuneRACE study and from some 1,300 subjects provided by 6 global collaborators.

In the case of this clone: Which antigen it targets is not known. No much larger clone is present one base from it, and per-base qualities are unavailable.

A second Seattle source provided samples from volunteer blood donors who had recovered from COVID-19. The collaborating institutions used their own protocols to collect whole blood in K2EDTA tubes. Collaborator samples were shipped for TCRbeta analysis as frozen whole blood, isolated PBMCs, or DNA extracted from either sample type. CDR1 is given as MNHEY and CDR2 as SMNVEV, both from the germline V gene (reference sequence). Taken from cysteine to phenylalanine, the CDR3 has 14 residues. The retained sequence is limited to the CDR3, 42 bases, with the frame set at the first base. The trim is 2 bases for V and 1 base for J, with a gap of 8 bases between the germline ends. Points the paper makes about the study in general: Clinical and demographic metadata were provided uncurated, with the amount varying by source and participant.

TCRbeta CDR3 regions were amplified from genomic DNA by means of the immunoSEQ Assay, a bias-controlled multiplex PCR. Concerning the study's data processing: Within the assay, amplification of reference gene primers was used to estimate how many nucleated cells each sample contained. To quantify the absolute abundance of each unique TCRbeta CDR3 rearrangement, sequence reads were collapsed and filtered. Productive Simpson clonality was computed per sample as the square root of Simpson's diversity index over productive rearrangements. TCRdb's version of the immuneACCESS table is confined to in-frame rearrangements and falls short of the full clone set. An unresolved V gene accounts for under half of the shortfall where checked; the remainder is of unknown origin. That table is the source of V, J and clone size, and D and trimming were worked out from the DNA. The table for this sample lists under 150,000 clones; more than 70% of them were counted only once. Of the sample, roughly 8.9% falls within the top ten clones.

The TCR originated in a woman aged 70 to 79 who had recovered from COVID-19. The sequencing sample was made of peripheral blood. In this chain, TRBV27 is recombined with TRBJ1-2; the D gene is perhaps TRBD1, on 6 matching bases. The CDR3 amino acid sequence is: CASSLGRGNYGYTF. At the DNA level, the sequence is TGTGCCAGCAGTTTAGGCAGGGGTAACTATGGCTACACCTTC.